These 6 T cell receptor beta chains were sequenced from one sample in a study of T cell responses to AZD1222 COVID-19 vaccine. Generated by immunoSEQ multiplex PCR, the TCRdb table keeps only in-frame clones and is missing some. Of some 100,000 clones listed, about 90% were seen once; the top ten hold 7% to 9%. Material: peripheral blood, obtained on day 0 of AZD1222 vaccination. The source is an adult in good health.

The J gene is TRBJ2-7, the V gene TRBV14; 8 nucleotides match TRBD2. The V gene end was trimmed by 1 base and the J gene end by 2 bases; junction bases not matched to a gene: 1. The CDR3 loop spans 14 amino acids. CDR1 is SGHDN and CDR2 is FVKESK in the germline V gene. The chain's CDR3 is CASSQVAGPYEQYF. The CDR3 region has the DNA TGTGCCAGCAGCCAAGTAGCGGGGCCCTACGAGCAGTACTTC.

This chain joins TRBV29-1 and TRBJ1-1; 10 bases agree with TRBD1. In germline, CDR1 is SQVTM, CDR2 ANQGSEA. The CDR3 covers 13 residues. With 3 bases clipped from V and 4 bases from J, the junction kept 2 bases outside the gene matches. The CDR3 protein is CSVDRTGGTEAFF. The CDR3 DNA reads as TGCAGCGTTGACCGGACAGGGGGCACTGAAGCTTTCTTT.

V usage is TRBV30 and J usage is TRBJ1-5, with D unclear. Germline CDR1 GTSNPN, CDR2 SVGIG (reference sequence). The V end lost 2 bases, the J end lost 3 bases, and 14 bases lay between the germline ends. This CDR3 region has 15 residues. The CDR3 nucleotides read TGTGCCTGGAGTCCCCCGGGGAGCAACAATCAGCCCCAGCATTTT. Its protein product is CAWSPPGSNNQPQHF. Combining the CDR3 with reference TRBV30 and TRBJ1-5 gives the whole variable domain SQTIHQWPATLVQPVGSPLSLECTVEGTSNPNLYWYRQAAGRGLQLLFYSVGIGQISSEVPQNLSASRPQDRQFILSSKKLLLSDSGFYLCAWSPPGSNNQPQHFGDGTRLSIL.

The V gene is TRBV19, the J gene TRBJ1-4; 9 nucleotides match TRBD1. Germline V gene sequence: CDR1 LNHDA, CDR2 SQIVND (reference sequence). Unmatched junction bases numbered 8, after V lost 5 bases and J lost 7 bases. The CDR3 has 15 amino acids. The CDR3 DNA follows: TGTGCCAGTAGTGCCTACCGGGACAGGGCTGAAAAACTGTTTTTT. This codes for CASSAYRDRAEKLFF.

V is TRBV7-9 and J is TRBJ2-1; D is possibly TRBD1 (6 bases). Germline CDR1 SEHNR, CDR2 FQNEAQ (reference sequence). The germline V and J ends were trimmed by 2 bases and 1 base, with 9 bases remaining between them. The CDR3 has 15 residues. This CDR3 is CASSLRGTSYNEQFF. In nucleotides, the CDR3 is TGTGCCAGCAGCTTAAGGGGGACATCCTACAATGAGCAGTTCTTC.

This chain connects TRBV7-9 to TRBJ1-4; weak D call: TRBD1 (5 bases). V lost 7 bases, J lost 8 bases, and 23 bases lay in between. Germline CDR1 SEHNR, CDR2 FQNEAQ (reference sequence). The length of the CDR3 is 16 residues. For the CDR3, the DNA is TGTGCCAGCACCCAAGCCACGGCACCCGGGGGAGAAAAACTGTTTTTT. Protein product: CASTQATAPGGEKLFF.